Listed here are 10 T cell receptor beta chains from one sample, sequenced in a study of OX40 agonist ivuxolimab in advanced cancers. The protocol was immunoSEQ multiplex PCR, while the TCRdb copy is restricted to in-frame clones and leaves out a portion. Of approximately 89,000 clones in the sample, just over 85% were seen once. Sequencing used CD4+ or CD8+ T cells sorted from blood, obtained in a trial of the OX40 agonist ivuxolimab. Receptors were obtained from an adult with an advanced solid tumor such as melanoma, head and neck, liver or kidney cancer.

The chain has TRBV4-2 and TRBJ2-3; 8 bases agree with TRBD2. Germline V gives CDR1 LGHNA, CDR2 YNFKEQ. V shed 4 bases and J 3 bases; nucleotides not matched to a gene: 6. The CDR3 spans 15 residues. The CDR3 nucleotides are TGTGCCAGCAGCCGTTCGGGACTAGTGACAGATACGCAGTATTTT. Protein sequence: CASSRSGLVTDTQYF.

This chain uses TRBV13 with TRBJ2-2, with 7 bases aligning to TRBD2. V lost 5 bases, J lost 7 bases, and 4 bases stayed unmatched. CDR3 size: 13 residues. The germline CDR1 and CDR2 sequences are PRHDT and FYEKMQ (reference sequence). The CDR3 sequence: CASSLGGVGELFF. CDR3 DNA sequence: TGTGCCAGCAGCCTTGGGGGGGTCGGGGAGCTGTTTTTT. Together with reference TRBV13 and TRBJ2-2, the CDR3 gives the full variable domain: AAGVIQSPRHLIKEKRETATLKCYPIPRHDTVYWYQQGPGQDPQFLISFYEKMQSDKGSIPDRFSAQQFSDYHSELNMSSLELGDSALYFCASSLGGVGELFFGEGSRLTVL.

The DNA for the CDR3 is TGCGCCAGCAGCCAAGACTTGTACCCGAATGAAAAACTGTTTTTT. It codes for CASSQDLYPNEKLFF. V is TRBV4-1 and J is TRBJ1-4; D is unclear. The CDR3 sequence is 15 residues long. V shed 0 bases and J shed 5 bases, with 10 bases lying between them. The V gene's germline CDR1 is MGHRA and CDR2 YSYEKL.

The chain employs TRBV29-1 and TRBJ2-1; 11 bases map to TRBD2. Losses at the gene ends were 7 bases for V and 8 bases for J; bases not matched to a gene: 7. Germline CDR1 and CDR2: SQVTM and ANQGSEA. This CDR3 has 13 residues. The CDR3 DNA reads as TGCAGCGAGCGCACTAGCGGGAGTGATGAGCAGTTCTTC. Protein product: CSERTSGSDEQFF.

The V gene is TRBV10-3, the J gene TRBJ1-4; D is unresolved. The CDR3 sequence is 13 residues long. Germline assignment: CDR1 ENHRY and CDR2 SYGVKD. The V end was cut by 11 bases, the J end by 0 bases, with 10 bases between. The CDR3 sequence is CAASVATNEKLFF. The CDR3 DNA reads as TGTGCCGCTTCTGTGGCAACTAATGAAAAACTGTTTTTT.

This clone was detected once. The chain couples TRBV19 to TRBJ1-2; D not certain. CDR3 size: 14 residues. Trimming removed 9 bases at V and 5 bases at J, with 19 bases between. The V gene's germline CDR1 is LNHDA and CDR2 SQIVND (reference sequence). CDR3 bases: TGTGCCAGCTCTGAGCCAGCCTCTCTATATGGCTACACCTTC. Its protein product is CASSEPASLYGYTF.

The chain combines TRBV6-6 with TRBJ2-3; 10 bases align to TRBD1. The V gene's germline CDR1 is MNHNY and CDR2 SVGAGI (reference sequence). There are 14 residues in the CDR3. J was trimmed by 6 bases and V by 6 bases; bases with no gene match: 6. CDR3 residues: CASRPTGGSDTQYF. CDR3 sequence (DNA): TGTGCCAGCAGACCGACAGGGGGCTCGGATACGCAGTATTTT.

The chain employs TRBV7-2 and TRBJ2-1, with no clear D. Trimming shortened V by 0 bases and J by 12 bases, and 9 bases separated the two germline ends. The CDR3 is 12 residues long. CDR1 and CDR2 (germline): SGHTA, FQGNSA. CDR3 sequence: CASSLALGRQFF. The CDR3 DNA reads TGTGCCAGCAGCTTAGCTCTGGGTAGGCAGTTCTTC.

This sequence joins TRBV12-2 and TRBJ1-2. TRBV12-2 is an annotated pseudogene. The CDR3 covers 14 residues. CDR3 bases: TGTGCAAGTCGCTTAGCGGGAGGAGTTTATGGCTACACCTTC. As protein: CASRLAGGVYGYTF.

The J gene is TRBJ1-3, the V gene TRBV7-3, with TRBD1 as a possible D gene (6 bases). Trimming shortened V by 0 bases and J by 4 bases, and 13 bases separated the two germline ends. The V gene's germline CDR1 is SGHTA and CDR2 FQGTGA. This CDR3 is built from 16 residues. The CDR3: CASSLTATGPGNTIYF. DNA of the CDR3: TGTGCCAGCAGCTTAACCGCGACAGGTCCAGGAAACACCATATATTTT.